A single sample is the source of the 18 T cell receptor beta chains below, sequenced in a study of T cell changes during pregnancy in multiple sclerosis. Data came from immunoSEQ multiplex PCR; TCRdb stores just in-frame clones and leaves some out. The data contain under 70,000 clones, 75% to 95% of them singletons. Sequenced here: peripheral blood, sampled in the third trimester of pregnancy. All receptors derive from a female donor in good health, enrolled as a control in a pregnancy study.

This chain connects TRBV5-6 to TRBJ1-1; 11 bases fit TRBD1. V shed 2 bases and J 3 bases; nucleotides not matched to a gene: 3. This CDR3 has 15 residues. From germline, CDR1 is SGHDT and CDR2 YYEEEE. CDR3 DNA sequence: TGTGCCAGCAGCTTCAGGACAGGGGGCCACACTGAAGCTTTCTTT. Translating gives CASSFRTGGHTEAFF.

CDR3 nucleotide sequence: TGTGCCAGAAGGGGAGGGACAGGGAGGAAGGGGACTAGCGGGAGTAGGGGTGAGCAGTTCTTC. It encodes CARRGGTGRKGTSGSRGEQFF. The rearrangement links TRBV7-5 to TRBJ2-1; the D call in the table, TRBD2, was not verified against the DNA. TRBV7-5 is assigned pseudogene status. This CDR3 has 21 amino acids.

The chain is built from TRBV5-4 and TRBJ2-5, with a weak D call TRBD2 (6 bases). Germline V gene sequence: CDR1 SGHNT, CDR2 YYREEE (reference sequence). The CDR3 has 14 residues. Trimming left V 2 bases short and J 0 bases short, with 8 bases between. The CDR3 loop is CASSFRGYQETQYF. The CDR3 coding sequence is TGTGCCAGCAGCTTTCGGGGGTACCAAGAGACCCAGTACTTC.

This chain uses TRBV9 with TRBJ1-3, with unresolved D. The V end lost 3 bases, the J end lost 2 bases, and 6 bases lay between the germline ends. CDR1 SGDLS and CDR2 YYNGEE come from the germline V gene. There are 13 residues in the CDR3. CDR3 in amino acids: CASSGEAGNTIYF. Written as DNA, the CDR3 is TGTGCCAGCAGCGGGGAGGCTGGAAACACCATATATTTT.

V gene TRBV5-4 combines with J gene TRBJ2-3; TRBD2 agrees at 9 bases. The V gene end was trimmed by 4 bases and the J gene end by 5 bases; junction bases not matched to a gene: 8. The CDR3 is 15 amino acids. Germline CDR1 reads SGHNT; CDR2 reads YYREEE (reference sequence). Written as DNA, the CDR3 is TGTGCCAGCAGCGGAGCGGGAGGCACAGGAGATACGCAGTATTTT. Translating gives CASSGAGGTGDTQYF.

The rearrangement joins TRBV6-4 to TRBJ2-3, with 7 bases that match TRBD2. Per germline, CDR1 MRHNA and CDR2 SNTAGT. The CDR3 runs to 14 residues. Trimming removed 6 bases from V and 1 base from J; junction bases left unmatched: 4. CDR3 sequence reads: CASSASGGTDTQYF. CDR3 in DNA: TGTGCCAGCAGCGCTAGCGGCGGCACAGATACGCAGTATTTT.

The rearrangement uses TRBV19 and TRBJ1-2; 8 nucleotides match TRBD1. Germline CDR1 LNHDA, CDR2 SQIVND (reference sequence). This CDR3 comprises 15 residues. With 5 bases clipped from V and 2 bases from J, the junction kept 7 bases outside the gene matches. DNA for the CDR3: TGTGCCAGTAGTGCCCGAGGACAGGGAAACTATGGCTACACCTTC. Residues: CASSARGQGNYGYTF.

The chain joins TRBV29-1 to TRBJ2-1, with 11 positions matching TRBD2. There are 14 residues in the CDR3. V lost 7 bases to trimming and J lost 6 bases; unmatched junction nucleotides: 8. Germline CDR1 is SQVTM and CDR2 is ANQGSEA. The CDR3, as DNA: TGCAGCGCACAACTAGCGGGGGCGGGCAATGAGCAGTTCTTC. This sequence encodes CSAQLAGAGNEQFF.

Remarks on this clone: No DNA is shown, since the ends of the CDR3 on it are uncertain; the CDR3 is the one TCRdb lists. The rearrangement joins TRBV5-1 to TRBJ2-1; TRBD1 is the table's D call, not checked against the DNA. Inclusive of both ends, the CDR3 amounts to 12 amino acids. Germline V gene lookup returns CDR1 SGHRS and CDR2 YFSETQ. The CDR3 loop is CASSFGQGAKFF.

V and J are TRBV11-2 and TRBJ2-1, with TRBD2 matching 8 bases. Trimming at V came to 2 bases and at J to 15 bases, leaving 3 bases not matched to a gene. There are 11 residues in the CDR3. From germline, CDR1 is SGHAT and CDR2 FQNNGV. CDR3: CASSLSGSGFF. CDR3 DNA: TGTGCCAGCAGCTTAAGCGGGAGTGGGTTCTTC. Supplemented by reference TRBV11-2 and TRBJ2-1, the full variable domain reads EAGVAQSPRYKIIEKRQSVAFWCNPISGHATLYWYQQILGQGPKLLIQFQNNGVVDDSQLPKDRFSAERLKGVDSTLKIQPAKLEDSAVYLCASSLSGSGFFGPGTRLTVL.

The J gene is TRBJ2-2, the V gene TRBV19, with no clear D. The CDR3 has 15 residues. Trimming left V 0 bases short and J 5 bases short, with 10 bases between. The germline V gene encodes CDR1 LNHDA and CDR2 SQIVND (reference sequence). CDR3: CASSIDPVGTGELFF. The CDR3, as DNA: TGTGCCAGTAGTATAGACCCGGTCGGGACCGGGGAGCTGTTTTTT.

The chain links TRBV7-8 to TRBJ1-1; D gene uncertain. V was shortened by 5 bases and J by 3 bases, with 10 bases between the two germline ends. Germline CDR1 SGHVS, CDR2 FQNEAQ. This CDR3 has 13 amino acids. CDR3 DNA sequence: TGTGCCAGCAGCGAATCACGGGACACTGAAGCTTTCTTT. Amino acids: CASSESRDTEAFF.

V and J are TRBV19 and TRBJ2-2, with TRBD2 as a possible D gene (5 bases). Germline CDR1 and CDR2: LNHDA and SQIVND (reference sequence). The V end lost 3 bases, the J end lost 2 bases, and 10 bases lay between the germline ends. CDR3 length equals 15 residues. DNA for the CDR3: TGTGCCAGTAGTATTTTCGGGGTTAACACCGGGGAGCTGTTTTTT. Amino acid sequence: CASSIFGVNTGELFF.

The chain has TRBV29-1 and TRBJ2-5; D is unresolved. The germline gives CDR1 SQVTM, CDR2 ANQGSEA. CDR3 length: 14 amino acids. The germline V and J ends were trimmed by 4 bases and 5 bases, with 17 bases remaining between them. CDR3 sequence reads: CSVVLPGTYETQYF. CDR3 DNA sequence: TGCAGCGTTGTGTTACCCGGTACCTACGAGACCCAGTACTTC.

The chain recombines TRBV5-6 with TRBJ2-5, with 8 bases fitting TRBD2. Germline V gene sequence: CDR1 SGHDT, CDR2 YYEEEE. This CDR3 has 14 amino acids. Losses at the gene ends were 5 bases for V and 4 bases for J; bases not matched to a gene: 7. CDR3 nucleotide sequence: TGTGCCAGCAGGGGGCGGGGGGCTGTAGAGACCCAGTACTTC. Protein: CASRGRGAVETQYF.

The chain links TRBV29-1 to TRBJ2-7; 8 positions match TRBD2. Germline V gene sequence: CDR1 SQVTM, CDR2 ANQGSEA. This CDR3 comprises 17 residues. V lost 6 bases and J lost 0; bases outside the gene matches: 16. CDR3 residues: CSVAPRSGSLSSYEQYF. DNA of the CDR3: TGCAGCGTCGCCCCCCGAAGCGGGAGTCTCAGCTCCTACGAGCAGTACTTC.

The gene calls are TRBV9 and TRBJ2-5; unclear D gene. The CDR3 length is 14 residues. V lost 0 bases and J lost 2, with 8 bases in between. Germline V gene data show CDR1 as SGDLS and CDR2 as YYNGEE. CDR3 DNA: TGTGCCAGCAGCGTAGGGTCAACTCAAGAGACCCAGTACTTC. Translation gives CASSVGSTQETQYF.

The chain is built from TRBV2 and TRBJ1-5; no firm D call. This CDR3 region has 11 residues. Trimming left V 6 bases short and J 5 bases short, with 5 bases between. The germline gives CDR1 SNHLY, CDR2 FYNNEI. The CDR3 spells CASSYDQPQHF. CDR3 nucleotide sequence: TGTGCCAGCAGCTACGATCAGCCCCAGCATTTT.